This TCR beta chain originates from a study of OX40 agonist ivuxolimab in advanced cancers. CDR3 length: 15 residues. The junction had 3 bases not matched to a gene; V was cut back by 0 bases and J by 0 bases. Germline CDR1 is SGDLS and CDR2 is YYNGEE. By frequency in the sample, this clone is medium-sized (0.01 to 0.1%). Only in-frame clones appear in the TCRdb table, and some are missing; sequencing was by immunoSEQ multiplex PCR. The sample has tens of thousands of clones, roughly 90% seen once. The receptor was isolated from an adult with an advanced solid tumor such as melanoma, head and neck, liver or kidney cancer. This sample comprised CD4+ or CD8+ T cells sorted from blood, obtained in a trial of the OX40 agonist ivuxolimab. V is TRBV9 and J is TRBJ2-7, with TRBD1 matching over 7 bases. As DNA, the CDR3 is TGTGCCAGCAGCGTAGCACAGGGGAGCTCCTACGAGCAGTACTTC. Protein sequence: CASSVAQGSSYEQYF.